This TCR beta chain was captured by sequencing in a study of a mutant IDH1 vaccine in newly diagnosed glioma. Notes on the study in general: Seemingly, pseudoprogression had no relation to changes in the top peripheral T cell clonotypes. Of all patients, 93.3% showed vaccine-induced immune responses.

Documented time point: week 5, during vaccination. The content of each vaccine dose was 300 ug of mutant IDH1 20-mer peptide, and topical imiquimod accompanied it. About this clone itself: What it recognizes is unknown.

The germline V gene encodes CDR1 SGHTS and CDR2 YDEGEE. V was shortened by 0 bases and J by 0 bases, with 13 bases between the two germline ends. The CDR3 has 17 residues. The method was immunoSEQ multiplex PCR; TCRdb's version includes in-frame clones alone and lacks a portion of them. The sample contains more than 25,000 clones, 87% of which appear only once. The sequence derives from a woman aged 40 to 55 with glioma. Some clones in this sample may be carry-over from other donors' samples. This specimen consisted of peripheral blood mononuclear cells (PBMCs), obtained from a glioma patient whose treatment included an IDH1 peptide vaccine. The rearrangement uses TRBV5-8 and TRBJ1-5, with D unclear. The CDR3 region is CASSLARAVDSNQPQHF. CDR3 DNA sequence: TGTGCCAGCAGCTTGGCCCGGGCCGTAGATAGCAATCAGCCCCAGCATTTT.